Shown below are 18 T cell receptor beta chains from a single sample sequenced in a study of blood T cell repertoires in COVID-19. Assay used: immunoSEQ multiplex PCR; TCRdb lists only in-frame clones, some missing. The table lists 100,000 to 150,000 clones, approximately 81% of them singletons. The sequenced material came from peripheral blood. Receptors were obtained from a woman between 25 and 40 years old who had recovered from COVID-19.

The V call is TRBV5-1, the J call TRBJ1-6; D call uncertain. V lost 0 bases and J lost 6, with 7 bases in between. This CDR3 has 14 residues. Germline V gene sequence: CDR1 SGHRS, CDR2 YFSETQ. CDR3 residues: CASSLAGVNSPLHF. The CDR3 nucleotides are TGCGCCAGCAGCTTGGCCGGGGTTAATTCACCCCTCCACTTT.

The V gene is TRBV2, the J gene TRBJ2-7, with D possibly matching TRBD1 (8 bases). The CDR3 contains 16 residues. Germline-derived CDR1 and CDR2 are SNHLY and FYNNEI. V lost 7 bases and J lost 0, with 19 bases in between. In DNA form, the CDR3 reads TGTGCCAGCAACGGGGGGACAGGTAGGATCTCCTACGAGCAGTACTTC. It yields the protein CASNGGTGRISYEQYF. The complete variable domain, with remaining parts taken from reference TRBV2 and TRBJ2-7, reads EPEVTQTPSHQVTQMGQEVILRCVPISNHLYFYWYRQILGQKVEFLVSFYNNEISEKSEIFDDQFSVERPDGSNFTLKIRSTKLEDSAMYFCASNGGTGRISYEQYFGPGTRLTVT.

The chain has TRBV2 and TRBJ2-7; the match to TRBD2 covers 9 bases. With V trimmed by 4 bases and J by 2 bases, 6 bases remained unmatched. CDR1 and CDR2 from the germline V gene are SNHLY and FYNNEI. The CDR3 has 15 amino acids. CDR3: CASSGRTSDPYEQYF. CDR3 coding DNA: TGTGCCAGCAGTGGGAGGACTAGCGACCCCTACGAGCAGTACTTC.

The chain uses TRBV9 and TRBJ2-1; D is possibly TRBD2 (5 bases). The CDR3 runs 14 residues. Germline V lookup: CDR1 SGDLS, CDR2 YYNGEE. V was pared by 4 bases and J by 8 bases, with 16 bases between. CDR3 DNA sequence: TGTGCCAGCAGCCCTCGGACGGACTTCGATGAGCAGTTCTTC. This codes for CASSPRTDFDEQFF.

The chain recombines TRBV6-5 with TRBJ1-1, with 7 bases identical to TRBD1. CDR3 length: 14 residues. Unmatched junction bases numbered 5, after V lost 7 bases and J lost 0 bases. Germline lookup yields CDR1 MNHEY and CDR2 SVGAGI. CDR3 sequence reads: CASTPTGMNTEAFF. CDR3 coding DNA: TGTGCCAGCACCCCGACAGGGATGAACACTGAAGCTTTCTTT.

This chain links TRBV3-1 (or the pseudogene TRBV3-2) with TRBJ2-3; no clear D gene. The germline gives CDR1 LGHDT, CDR2 YNNKEL (reference sequence). The CDR3 has 11 residues. The ends were cut back, 3 bases at V and 7 bases at J, with 5 bases in the middle. DNA for the CDR3: TGTGCCAGCAGCCACCGGTATACGCAGTATTTT. Translating it yields CASSHRYTQYF.

The V and J genes are TRBV11-2 and TRBJ1-2; D call uncertain. The germline gives CDR1 SGHAT, CDR2 FQNNGV. There are 14 residues in the CDR3. Trimming left V 5 bases short and J 1 base short, with 11 bases between. The CDR3 protein is CASSTEFLNYGYTF. CDR3 nucleotides: TGTGCCAGCAGCACAGAGTTTCTTAACTATGGCTACACCTTC.

This sequence joins TRBV5-4 and TRBJ2-7; the match to TRBD2 covers 11 bases. The length of the CDR3 is 13 residues. Per the germline V gene, CDR1 is SGHNT and CDR2 is YYREEE (reference sequence). Trimming removed 7 bases from V and 6 bases from J; junction bases left unmatched: 6. The CDR3 loop is CASRTGTSGEQYF. CDR3 DNA sequence: TGTGCCAGCCGCACCGGGACTAGCGGCGAGCAGTACTTC.

The chain employs TRBV9 and TRBJ1-1, with 8 bases identical to TRBD1. This CDR3 is built from 15 residues. CDR1 and CDR2 from the germline V gene are SGDLS and YYNGEE. Trimming took 4 bases from V and 5 from J; bases not matched to a gene: 10. CDR3 bases: TGTGCCAGCAGCCCCTCAGACAGGGGTGGTACTGAAGCTTTCTTT. Translation: CASSPSDRGGTEAFF.

J is TRBJ1-5 and V is TRBV6-5; weak D call: TRBD1 (5 bases). This CDR3 is 15 amino acids long. Trimming left V 5 bases short and J 1 base short, with 12 bases between. Germline V gene sequence: CDR1 MNHEY, CDR2 SVGAGI. In nucleotides, the CDR3 is TGTGCCAGCAGTCGTAACAGGATAAGCAATCAGCCCCAGCATTTT. Its translation is CASSRNRISNQPQHF.

The gene calls are TRBV29-1 and TRBJ2-1; 8 bases line up with TRBD2. With 1 base clipped from V and 4 bases from J, the junction kept 3 bases outside the gene matches. The CDR3 contains 14 residues. Looked up from germline, CDR1 is SQVTM and CDR2 is ANQGSEA. CDR3 in DNA: TGCAGCGTTGAAGTAGCGGGAAAATACAATGAGCAGTTCTTC. It codes for CSVEVAGKYNEQFF.

This sequence joins TRBV3-1 (or the pseudogene TRBV3-2) and TRBJ1-6; 8 positions match TRBD1. This CDR3 contains 15 residues. Germline-derived CDR1 and CDR2 are LGHDT and YNNKEL (reference sequence). V lost 0 bases, J lost 10 bases, and 5 bases stayed unmatched. The CDR3 bases are TGTGCCAGCAGCCAAGAGGACAGGGCCAACTCACCCCTCCACTTT. Translated, it gives CASSQEDRANSPLHF.

This rearrangement joins TRBV7-9 to TRBJ1-2, with D maybe TRBD1 (6 bases). This CDR3 has 13 amino acids. Germline loops: CDR1 SEHNR, CDR2 FQNEAQ (reference sequence). V lost 8 bases to trimming and J lost 8 bases, with 18 bases between them. CDR3 protein: CASRTAEAEGYTF. In DNA, the CDR3 is TGTGCCAGCCGGACAGCCGAGGCTGAGGGCTACACCTTC.

The chain links TRBV9 to TRBJ2-5, with no clear D. V lost 0 bases, J lost 8 bases, and 11 bases lay in between. The V gene's germline CDR1 is SGDLS and CDR2 YYNGEE. This CDR3 comprises 13 residues. In nucleotides, the CDR3 is TGTGCCAGCAGCGTAGGCCCCTATGAAACCCAGTACTTC. This codes for CASSVGPYETQYF.

The chain links TRBV6-5 to TRBJ1-1; tentative D call: TRBD1 (6 bases). Germline CDR1 reads MNHEY; CDR2 reads SVGAGI. V was trimmed by 2 bases and J by 9 bases, leaving 13 bases between them. The CDR3 is made up of 13 amino acids. This CDR3 is CASSYTTGPQAFF. CDR3 bases: TGTGCCAGCAGTTACACCACAGGGCCCCAAGCTTTCTTT.

The chain joins TRBV27 to TRBJ1-5; perhaps TRBD1 as D (6 bases). The CDR3 is made up of 18 amino acids. Germline V lookup: CDR1 MNHEY, CDR2 SMNVEV (reference sequence). V lost 5 bases to trimming and J lost 2 bases, with 22 bases between them. The CDR3 coding sequence is TGTGCCAGCAGTACTATTGGCTTGCGGGGGGCTGGCAATCAGCCCCAGCATTTT. This gives the protein CASSTIGLRGAGNQPQHF.

The J gene is TRBJ2-2, the V gene TRBV2; D perhaps matches TRBD1 (6 bases). CDR1 is SNHLY, CDR2 FYNNEI, per germline. The CDR3 totals 14 residues. Deletions cut 9 bases from V and 3 bases from J, with 14 bases between. CDR3: CASHRADYTGELFF. For the CDR3, the DNA is TGTGCCAGTCACAGGGCGGATTACACCGGGGAGCTGTTTTTT.

This clone was observed a handful of times. The CDR3 reads CSVGGFGRTDTQYF. Written as DNA, the CDR3 is TGCAGCGTTGGAGGGTTCGGGCGCACAGATACGCAGTATTTT. The chain links TRBV29-1 to TRBJ2-3, with a weak D call TRBD2 (5 bases). The length of the CDR3 is 14 residues. The germline CDR1 and CDR2 sequences are SQVTM and ANQGSEA. V shed 4 bases and J shed 1 base, with 12 bases lying between them.